This T cell receptor beta chain is drawn from a study of shared clonotypes between healthy human individuals. Points from the study as a whole: A reduction in generation probabilities was seen for non-shared clonotypes relative to those shared by all four donors.

The CDR3 consists of 14 residues. Germline CDR1 is MDHEN and CDR2 is SYDVKM. V was pared by 11 bases and J by 4 bases, with 18 bases between. Selected positively for CCR7 and CD45RO-negative, naive CD8 cells excluded terminally differentiated effector memory CD45RA+ cells. Turning to this clone: Its antigen is unidentified.

Sequencing used immunoSEQ multiplex PCR; TCRdb keeps in-frame clones, though not all of them. The data show over 2,000,000 clones, around 93% seen once. The specimen sequenced was naive CD8+ T cells from PBMCs. This chain joins TRBV28 and TRBJ1-5; the D gene is possibly TRBD1 (5 bases). The clonotype comes from a man between 18 and 35 years old in good health. Some clones in this sample may be carry-over from other donors' samples. This CDR3 is CAGTPLGGNQPQHF. For the CDR3, the DNA is TGTGCCGGCACCCCCTTGGGGGGGAATCAGCCCCAGCATTTT.